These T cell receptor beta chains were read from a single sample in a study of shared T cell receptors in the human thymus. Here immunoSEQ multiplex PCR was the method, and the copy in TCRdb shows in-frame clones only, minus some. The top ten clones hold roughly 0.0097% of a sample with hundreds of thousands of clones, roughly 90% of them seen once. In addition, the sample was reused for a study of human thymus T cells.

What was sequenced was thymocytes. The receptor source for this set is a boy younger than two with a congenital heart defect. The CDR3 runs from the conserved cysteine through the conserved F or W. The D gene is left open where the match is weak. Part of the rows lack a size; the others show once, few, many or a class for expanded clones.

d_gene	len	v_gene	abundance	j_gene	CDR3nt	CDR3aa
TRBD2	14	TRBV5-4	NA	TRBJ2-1	TGTGCCAGCAGCTTGCTAGCGGGAGGCAATGAGCAGTTCTTC	CASSLLAGGNEQFF
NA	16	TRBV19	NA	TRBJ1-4	TGTGCCAGTACACCCCGGGGTGGGGGCGCGGATGAAAAACTGTTTTTT	CASTPRGGGADEKLFF
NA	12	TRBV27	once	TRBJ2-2	TGTGCCAGCAGCCAGATTGCCGGGGAGCTGTTTTTT	CASSQIAGELFF
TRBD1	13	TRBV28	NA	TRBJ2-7	TGTGCCAGCAAAGGGACAGGTTATTACGAGCAGTACTTC	CASKGTGYYEQYF
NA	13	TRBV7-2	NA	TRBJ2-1	TGTGCCAGCAGCTTAGTGCGGTTAAATGAGCAGTTCTTC	CASSLVRLNEQFF
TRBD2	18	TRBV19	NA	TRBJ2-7	TGTGCCAGTAGCCTTGGTCGGGTGATAGCGGGAGGACGATACGAGCAGTACTTC	CASSLGRVIAGGRYEQYF
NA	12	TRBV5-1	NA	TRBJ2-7	TGCGCCAGCAGCTTACAGGGAAGCGAGCAGTACTTC	CASSLQGSEQYF
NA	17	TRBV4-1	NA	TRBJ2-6	TGCGCCAGCAGCCCCCACGCACCGCGATCTGGGGCCAACGTCCTGACTTTC	CASSPHAPRSGANVLTF
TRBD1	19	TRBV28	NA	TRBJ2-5	TGTGCCAGCAGTTTAGTCCTTCGGACAGGGGACCCTCATACAGAGACCCAGTACTTC	CASSLVLRTGDPHTETQYF
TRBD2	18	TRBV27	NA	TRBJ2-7	TGTGCCAGCAGTCCCCGACTAGCGGGAGGGCCGTTATCCTACGAGCAGTACTTC	CASSPRLAGGPLSYEQYF
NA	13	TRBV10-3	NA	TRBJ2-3	TGTGCCACCAGCCGGTTTAGCACAGATACGCAGTATTTT	CATSRFSTDTQYF
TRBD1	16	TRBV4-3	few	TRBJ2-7	TGCGCCAGCAGCCAGACCGGGACAGGGAGGTTCCACGAGCAGTACTTC	CASSQTGTGRFHEQYF
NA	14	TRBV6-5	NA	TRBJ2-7	TGTGCCAGCAGCTCTCTTCCGAGCTCCTACGAGCAGTACTTC	CASSSLPSSYEQYF
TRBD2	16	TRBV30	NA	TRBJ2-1	TGTGCCTGGAGGGCCCCCGCGGGAGGGCCTGACAATGAGCAGTTCTTC	CAWRAPAGGPDNEQFF
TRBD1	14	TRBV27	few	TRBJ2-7	TGTGCCAGCAGACAATCCGACAGGGCCTACGAGCAGTACTTC	CASRQSDRAYEQYF
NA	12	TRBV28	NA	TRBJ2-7	TGTGCCTCCGGCGGGCAATTGGGGGAGCAGTACTTC	CASGGQLGEQYF
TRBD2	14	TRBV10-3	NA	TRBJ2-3	TGTGCCAGCCAACTAGCGGGAGTTAAAGATACGCAGTATTTT	CASQLAGVKDTQYF
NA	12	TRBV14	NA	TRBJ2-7	TGTGCCAGCAGCCAAGGGGGCGACGAGCAGTACTTC	CASSQGGDEQYF
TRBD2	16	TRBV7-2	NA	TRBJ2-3	TGTGCCAGCAGCTTAGGCGGGAGGAGGTACACAGATACGCAGTATTTT	CASSLGGRRYTDTQYF
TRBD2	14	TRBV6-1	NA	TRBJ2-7	TGTGCCATCGAGGACGGGGGGGACCCCTACGAGCAGTACTTC	CAIEDGGDPYEQYF
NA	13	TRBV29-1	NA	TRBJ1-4	TGCAGCGTCACAGGCACAACTAATGAAAAACTGTTTTTT	CSVTGTTNEKLFF
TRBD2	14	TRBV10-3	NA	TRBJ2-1	TGTGCCATCAGTGATCCAGCGGGGGCCTCGGTGCAGTTCTTC	CAISDPAGASVQFF
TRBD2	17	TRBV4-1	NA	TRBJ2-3	TGCGCCAGCAGCCAAACCCTAGCGGGAATCCCACCAGATACGCAGTATTTT	CASSQTLAGIPPDTQYF
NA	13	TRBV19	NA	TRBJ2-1	TGTGCCAGTAAGATGAAGGGGTGGAATGAGCAGTTCTTC	CASKMKGWNEQFF
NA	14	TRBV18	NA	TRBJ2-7	TGTGCCAGCTCACCACCCCTTTCCTCCTACGAGCAGTACTTC	CASSPPLSSYEQYF
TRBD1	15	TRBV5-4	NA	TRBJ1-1	TGTGCCAGCAGCGCAACAGGGGGCGAAGACACTGAAGCTTTCTTT	CASSATGGEDTEAFF
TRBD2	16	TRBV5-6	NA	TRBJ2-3	TGTGCCAGCAGCGGGGGACTAGCGGGAGGACTAGATACGCAGTATTTT	CASSGGLAGGLDTQYF
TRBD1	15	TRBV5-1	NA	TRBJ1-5	TGCGCCAGCAAGGTCGGACAGGGGAACAATCAGCCCCAGCATTTT	CASKVGQGNNQPQHF
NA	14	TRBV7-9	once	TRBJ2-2	TGTGCCAGCAGCTTAGTAAAGAACACCGGGGAGCTGTTTTTT	CASSLVKNTGELFF
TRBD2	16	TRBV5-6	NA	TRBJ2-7	TGTGCCAGCAGCCTGCTTTCGGGAGGGCCGGTTTACGAGCAGTACTTC	CASSLLSGGPVYEQYF
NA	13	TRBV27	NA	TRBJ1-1	TGTGCCAGCACAGGCAGGTCGAACACTGAAGCTTTCTTT	CASTGRSNTEAFF
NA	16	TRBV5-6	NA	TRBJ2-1	TGTGCCAGCAGCTTGGAAGGCAGGTGGGGCATGGATGAGCAGTTCTTC	CASSLEGRWGMDEQFF
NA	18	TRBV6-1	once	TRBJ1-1	TGTGCCAGCAGTGAAATAGGAAAGGGGGGGATTTATTACGCTGAAGCTTTCTTT	CASSEIGKGGIYYAEAFF
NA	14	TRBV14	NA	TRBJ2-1	TGTGCCAGCAGCCAAAGACAGGACTACAATGAGCAGTTCTTC	CASSQRQDYNEQFF
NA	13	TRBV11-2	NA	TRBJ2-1	TGTGCCAGCAGCTTAGATCATAGCGATGAGCAGTTCTTC	CASSLDHSDEQFF
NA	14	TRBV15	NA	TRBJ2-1	TGTGCCACCAGCAGTCTCTCCTCCTACAATGAGCAGTTCTTC	CATSSLSSYNEQFF
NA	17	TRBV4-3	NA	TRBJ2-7	TGCGCCAGCAGCCAAGATTCCGCCGGGACTCCCTCCTACGAGCAGTACTTC	CASSQDSAGTPSYEQYF
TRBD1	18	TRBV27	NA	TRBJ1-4	TGTGCCAGCCTACCGGGACAGGGGGCGCTTTTTACTAATGAAAAACTGTTTTTT	CASLPGQGALFTNEKLFF
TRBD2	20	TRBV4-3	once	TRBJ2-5	TGCGCCAGCAGTCCGGGCATTAGCGGGGAGCGGGAGGCTTCTAGGGAGACCCAGTACTTC	CASSPGISGEREASRETQYF
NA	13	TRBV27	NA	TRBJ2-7	TGTGCCAGCAGCTTCCGGAGAGCCCACGAGCAGTACTTC	CASSFRRAHEQYF
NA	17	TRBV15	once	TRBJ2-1	TGTGCCACCAGCAGAGATGAGGGCAGCGGGCCGTACAATGAGCAGTTCTTC	CATSRDEGSGPYNEQFF
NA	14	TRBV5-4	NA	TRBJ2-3	TGTGCCAGCAGCCGACTAGTCTACCCAGATACGCAGTATTTT	CASSRLVYPDTQYF
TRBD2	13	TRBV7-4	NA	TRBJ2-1	TGTGCCAGCAGCTTAGCCCTAGCGGCGGAGCAGTTCTTC	CASSLALAAEQFF
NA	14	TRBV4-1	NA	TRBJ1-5	TGCGCCAGCAGCTCTAGACTCCACGAGCAGCCCCAGCATTTT	CASSSRLHEQPQHF
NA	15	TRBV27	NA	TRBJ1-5	TGTGCCAGCAGTTTATCTGGGCAAAGCAATCAGCCCCAGCATTTT	CASSLSGQSNQPQHF
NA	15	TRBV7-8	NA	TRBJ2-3	TGTGCCAGCAGCCCGAGCGGGCTGGGTACAGATACGCAGTATTTT	CASSPSGLGTDTQYF
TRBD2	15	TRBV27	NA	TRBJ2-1	TGTGCCAGCAGTCCTAGGACTAGCGGGAGAAATGAGCAGTTCTTC	CASSPRTSGRNEQFF
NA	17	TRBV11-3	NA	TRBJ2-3	TGTGCCAGCAGCTCCCCCGACTCAATGCGCCCCACAGATACGCAGTATTTT	CASSSPDSMRPTDTQYF
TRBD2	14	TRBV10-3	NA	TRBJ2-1	TGTGCCATCAGTGAGGGACTAGCGGCCAATGAGCAGTTCTTC	CAISEGLAANEQFF
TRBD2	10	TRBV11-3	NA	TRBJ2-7	TGTGCCAGTGGCGGACTAGTTCAGTACTTC	CASGGLVQYF
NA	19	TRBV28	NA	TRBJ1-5	TGTGCCAGCAGCCAAACAGAAGCGGGGGGCGCCAAGGGCAATCAGCCCCAGCATTTT	CASSQTEAGGAKGNQPQHF
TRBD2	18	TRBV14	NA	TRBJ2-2	TGTGCCAGCAGCCCCTGGACTAGCGGGAGGCTTAACACCGGGGAGCTGTTTTTT	CASSPWTSGRLNTGELFF
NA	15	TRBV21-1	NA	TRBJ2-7	TGTGCCAAGACGGCCTCACGCGGGAGGGCCACCGAGCAGTACTTC	CAKTASRGRATEQYF
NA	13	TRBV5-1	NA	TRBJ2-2	TGCGCCAGCAGCCCCCTCGGGGCCGGGGAGCTGTTTTTT	CASSPLGAGELFF